These T cell receptor beta chains were read from a single sample in a study of early T cells in non-severe SARS-CoV-2 infection. TCRdb recomputed calls from the 5' RACE reads with MiXCR, one row per CDR3 protein. Here the sample spans about 100,000 distinct CDR3 sequences, 9.5% to 13% being singletons. Sequenced input: whole blood. These receptors all come from an adult who was a healthcare worker with PCR-confirmed SARS-CoV-2 infection or an uninfected control (not recorded which). Both conserved end residues are part of each CDR3. A D gene is named only where the DNA matches it firmly. Where a row states a size, it is once, few, many or the class of an expanded clone; other rows omit it.

clone_size	v_call	d_call	j_call	cdr3_aa	cdr3_nt
many	TRBV6-6	.	TRBJ2-5	CASRQGGSQETQYF	TGTGCCAGCAGACAGGGAGGATCCCAAGAGACCCAGTACTTC
.	TRBV7-9	.	TRBJ2-1	CASSLIHMAFF	TGTGCCAGCAGCTTAATACATATGGCGTTCTTC
.	TRBV19	.	TRBJ1-5	CASSIDPEEPQHF	TGTGCCAGTAGTATCGACCCCGAAGAGCCCCAGCATTTT
.	TRBV28	.	TRBJ2-7	CASSSRLKVHEQYF	TGTGCCAGCAGTTCTAGGCTGAAGGTCCACGAGCAGTACTTC
few	TRBV7-8	.	TRBJ2-7	CASSSHTDYEQYF	TGTGCCAGCTCCTCTCATACGGACTACGAGCAGTACTTC
many	TRBV11-2	TRBD1	TRBJ2-3	CASSPTGTATDTQYF	TGTGCCAGCAGCCCAACCGGGACAGCAACAGATACGCAGTATTTT
few	TRBV19	TRBD1	TRBJ1-5	CASSTSGQGSQPQHF	TGTGCCAGTAGTACGAGTGGACAGGGTAGTCAGCCCCAGCATTTT
few	TRBV6-2/TRBV6-3	.	TRBJ2-7	CASSYLPIIYEQYF	TGTGCCAGCAGTTACCTTCCGATCATCTACGAGCAGTACTTC
many	TRBV20-1	.	TRBJ1-2	CSANRRGGNYGYTF	TGCAGTGCTAACCGCAGGGGCGGAAACTATGGCTACACCTTC
.	TRBV24-1	TRBD2	TRBJ2-4	CATSEAGVENIQYF	TGTGCCACCAGTGAAGCGGGAGTTGAAAACATTCAGTACTTC
many	TRBV12-3/TRBV12-4	.	TRBJ2-5	CASSLGQETQYF	TGTGCCAGCAGCTTGGGCCAAGAGACCCAGTACTTC
.	TRBV7-6	.	TRBJ1-6	CASSRGDSSYNSPLHF	TGTGCCAGCAGCCGGGGCGATAGCTCCTATAATTCACCCCTCCACTTT
.	TRBV2	.	TRBJ1-5	CASTEAQSFQPQHF	TGTGCCAGCACTGAGGCGCAAAGTTTTCAGCCCCAGCATTTT
.	TRBV7-2	.	TRBJ2-7	CASSELRGSYEQYF	TGTGCCAGCAGCGAGCTGCGGGGTTCTTACGAGCAGTACTTC
few	TRBV11-2	TRBD1	TRBJ2-7	CASSLRTGNYEQYF	TGTGCCAGCAGCTTAAGGACAGGGAACTACGAGCAGTACTTC
few	TRBV7-8	.	TRBJ2-7	CASRVLDSGSEQYF	TGTGCCAGCAGAGTCCTGGACAGCGGGTCCGAGCAGTACTTC
many	TRBV7-6	.	TRBJ2-2	CASSFLPSAANTGELFF	TGTGCCAGCAGCTTTTTACCCAGCGCCGCGAACACCGGGGAGCTGTTTTTT
many	TRBV12-5	.	TRBJ1-5	CASGSTPDGDLSNQPQHF	TGTGCTAGTGGATCCACCCCAGACGGAGACCTTAGCAATCAGCCCCAGCATTTT
many	TRBV12-3/TRBV12-4	.	TRBJ2-7	CASISSGVPSEQYF	TGTGCCAGCATCTCCTCGGGGGTTCCGTCCGAGCAGTACTTC
many	TRBV7-7	.	TRBJ1-5	CASSVRDPSNQPQHF	TGTGCTAGCAGCGTCCGGGACCCTAGCAATCAGCCCCAGCATTTT
few	TRBV20-1	.	TRBJ2-3	CSGTGDTDTQYF	TGCAGTGGGACGGGGGACACAGATACGCAGTATTTT
many	TRBV12-3/TRBV12-4	TRBD1	TRBJ2-7	CASSRDRARISYEQYF	TGTGCCAGCAGTCGGGACAGGGCCAGGATCTCCTACGAGCAGTACTTC
many	TRBV28	.	TRBJ1-1	CASTPWQGGQAFF	TGTGCCAGCACCCCCTGGCAGGGAGGACAAGCTTTCTTT
many	TRBV20-1	TRBD1	TRBJ2-5	CSAYPLRGQKETQYF	TGCAGTGCTTACCCCCTCCGGGGACAGAAAGAGACCCAGTACTTC
.	TRBV20-1	.	TRBJ1-5	CSARVGLAQHF	TGCAGTGCTAGAGTGGGCTTGGCCCAGCATTTT
few	TRBV12-5	.	TRBJ1-1	CASGLLYTEAFF	TGTGCTAGTGGTCTCCTATACACTGAAGCTTTCTTT
few	TRBV5-1	TRBD1	TRBJ1-5	CASSLEGGPDQPQHF	TGCGCCAGCAGCTTGGAAGGGGGCCCCGATCAGCCCCAGCATTTT
few	TRBV4-1	.	TRBJ2-1	CATSLAGSYNEQFF	TGCGCCACCAGCCTGGCGGGCTCCTACAATGAGCAGTTCTTC
few	TRBV6-1	.	TRBJ2-3	CASTAGGFTDTQYF	TGTGCCAGCACTGCGGGCGGATTCACAGATACGCAGTATTTT
few	TRBV5-1	.	TRBJ1-6	CASSSSRADYNSPLHF	TGCGCCAGCAGCTCCTCCCGGGCCGACTATAATTCACCCCTCCACTTT
many	TRBV7-9	.	TRBJ1-1	CASRAFMNTEAFF	TGTGCCAGCAGGGCATTCATGAACACTGAAGCTTTCTTT
few	TRBV7-3	.	TRBJ1-1	CASSSSRILMNTEAFF	TGTGCCAGCAGCTCCAGCAGGATTCTTATGAACACTGAAGCTTTCTTT
few	TRBV19	TRBD2	TRBJ2-4	CGAGDLAKNIQYF	TGTGGGGCGGGAGACCTAGCCAAAAACATTCAGTACTTC
.	TRBV30	.	TRBJ1-2	CAWTFDPSGLNYGYTF	TGTGCCTGGACCTTTGACCCTTCAGGCCTTAACTATGGCTACACCTTC
many	TRBV9	TRBD1	TRBJ2-2	CASSVHSFGTELTGELFF	TGTGCCAGCAGCGTCCATTCGTTCGGGACAGAACTCACCGGGGAGCTGTTTTTT
.	TRBV11-2	.	TRBJ2-5	CASGGEETQYF	TGTGCCAGCGGCGGGGAAGAGACCCAGTACTTC
.	TRBV7-9	.	TRBJ2-7	CASSPPSSRVSYEQYF	TGTGCCAGCAGCCCCCCTTCGTCCAGGGTCTCCTACGAGCAGTACTTC
many	TRBV20-1	.	TRBJ2-1	CSARELRTGEGQFF	TGCAGTGCTAGAGAGCTCAGAACGGGAGAGGGGCAGTTCTTC